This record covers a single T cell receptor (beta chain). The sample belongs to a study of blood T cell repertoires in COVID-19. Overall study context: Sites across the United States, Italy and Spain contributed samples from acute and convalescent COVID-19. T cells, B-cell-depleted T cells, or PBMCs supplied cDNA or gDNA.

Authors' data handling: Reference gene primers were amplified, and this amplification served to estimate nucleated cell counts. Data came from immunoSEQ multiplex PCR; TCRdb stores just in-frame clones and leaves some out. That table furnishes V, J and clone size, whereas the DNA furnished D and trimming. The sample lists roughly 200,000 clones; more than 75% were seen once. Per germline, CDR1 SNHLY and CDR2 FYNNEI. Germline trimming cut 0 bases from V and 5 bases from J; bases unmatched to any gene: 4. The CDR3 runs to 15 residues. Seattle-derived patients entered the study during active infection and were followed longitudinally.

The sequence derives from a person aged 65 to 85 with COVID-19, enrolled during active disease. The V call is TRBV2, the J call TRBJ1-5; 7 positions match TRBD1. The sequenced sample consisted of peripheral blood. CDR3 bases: TGTGCCAGCAGTGAAGCTCCGACAGGGTATCAGCCCCAGCATTTT. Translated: CASSEAPTGYQPQHF.